This T cell receptor beta chain was identified in a study of Graves' ophthalmopathy and Graves' hyperthyroidism. This clonotype was found many times. At one boundary the junction diverges from the germline segment, which might be a read error. For repertoire sequencing, the TCR beta CDR3 regions were amplified from RNA transcripts. An initial RT-PCR round employing HTBI primers preceded a second-round multiplex PCR. One entry per CDR3 protein, called by TCRdb with MiXCR from the multiplex PCR reads. The table lists 300,000 to 400,000 distinct CDR3 sequences, around a sixth of them singletons. The CDR3 is 16 amino acids.

The TCR sequence derives from an adult man with Graves' ophthalmopathy. V and J are TRBV12-3 or TRBV12-4 and TRBJ2-7; 9 bases are shared with TRBD1. The source material was peripheral blood. The CDR3 nucleotides are TGTGCCAGCAGAGCCCCGGGACAGGGATTGCTCTACGAGCAGTGCTTC. Protein: CASRAPGQGLLYEQCF.